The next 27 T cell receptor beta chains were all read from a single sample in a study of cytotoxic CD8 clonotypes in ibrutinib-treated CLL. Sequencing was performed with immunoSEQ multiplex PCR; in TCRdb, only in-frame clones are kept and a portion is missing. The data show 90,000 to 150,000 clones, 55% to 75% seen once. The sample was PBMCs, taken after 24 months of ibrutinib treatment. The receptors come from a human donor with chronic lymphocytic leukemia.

The CDR3 DNA is TGTGCCAGCAGTGCTGACAGGGGCGGCTACGAGCAGTACTTC. Protein sequence: CASSADRGGYEQYF. The chain joins TRBV25-1 to TRBJ2-7; 8 bases fit TRBD1. The germline CDR1 and CDR2 sequences are MGHDK and SYGVNS. This CDR3 is 14 amino acids long. J gave up 3 bases and V 4 bases, and 5 bases lay outside the gene matches.

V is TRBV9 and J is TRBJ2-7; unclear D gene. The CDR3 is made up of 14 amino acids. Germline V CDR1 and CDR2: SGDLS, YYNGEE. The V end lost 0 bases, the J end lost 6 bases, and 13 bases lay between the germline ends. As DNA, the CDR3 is TGTGCCAGCAGCGTAGGTGGGTTCTCCAGCGAGCAGTACTTC. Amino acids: CASSVGGFSSEQYF. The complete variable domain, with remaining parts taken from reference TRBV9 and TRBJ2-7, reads DSGVTQTPKHLITATGQRVTLRCSPRSGDLSVYWYQQSLDQGLQFLIQYYNGEERAKGNILERFSAQQFPDLHSELNLSSLELGDSALYFCASSVGGFSSEQYFGPGTRLTVT.

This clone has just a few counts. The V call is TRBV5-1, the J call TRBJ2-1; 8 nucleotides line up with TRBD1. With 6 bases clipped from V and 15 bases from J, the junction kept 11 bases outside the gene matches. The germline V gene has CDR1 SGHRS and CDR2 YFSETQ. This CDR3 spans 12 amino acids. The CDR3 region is CASKVGQGPGFF. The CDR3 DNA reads TGCGCCAGCAAGGTTGGACAGGGCCCTGGGTTCTTC. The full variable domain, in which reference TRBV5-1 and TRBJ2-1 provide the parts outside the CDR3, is KAGVTQTPRYLIKTRGQQVTLSCSPISGHRSVSWYQQTPGQGLQFLFEYFSETQRNKGNFPGRFSGRQFSNSRSEMNVSTLELGDSALYLCASKVGQGPGFFGPGTRLTVL.

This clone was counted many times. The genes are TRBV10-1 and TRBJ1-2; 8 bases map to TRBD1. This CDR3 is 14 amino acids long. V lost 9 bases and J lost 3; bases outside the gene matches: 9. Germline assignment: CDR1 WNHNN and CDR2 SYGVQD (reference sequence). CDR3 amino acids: CARGQGSPYYGYTF. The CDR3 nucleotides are TGCGCCAGAGGACAGGGTTCCCCTTACTATGGCTACACCTTC.

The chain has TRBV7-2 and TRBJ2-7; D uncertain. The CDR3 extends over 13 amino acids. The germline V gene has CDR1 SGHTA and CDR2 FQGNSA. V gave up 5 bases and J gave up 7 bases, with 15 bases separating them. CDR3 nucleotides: TGTGCCAGCAGCCCCCGTATCAAGGTGGAGCAGTACTTC. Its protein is CASSPRIKVEQYF.

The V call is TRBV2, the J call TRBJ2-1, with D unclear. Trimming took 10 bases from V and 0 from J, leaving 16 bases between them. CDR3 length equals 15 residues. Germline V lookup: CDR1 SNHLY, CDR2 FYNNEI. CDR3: CATLPGESSYNEQFF. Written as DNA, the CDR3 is TGTGCCACCCTGCCAGGCGAAAGCTCCTACAATGAGCAGTTCTTC.

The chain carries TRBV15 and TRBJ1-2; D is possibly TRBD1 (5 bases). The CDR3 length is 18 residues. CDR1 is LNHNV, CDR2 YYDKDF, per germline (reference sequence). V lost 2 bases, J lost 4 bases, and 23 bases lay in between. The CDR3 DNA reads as TGTGCCACCAGCAGAAAACGGGGGGTCGGTGCGACTACCTATGGCTACACCTTC. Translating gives CATSRKRGVGATTYGYTF.

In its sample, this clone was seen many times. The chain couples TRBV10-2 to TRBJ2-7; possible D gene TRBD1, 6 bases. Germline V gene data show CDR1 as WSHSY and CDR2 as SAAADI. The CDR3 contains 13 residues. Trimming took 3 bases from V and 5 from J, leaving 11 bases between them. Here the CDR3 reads CASSEQGRNEQYF. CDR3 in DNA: TGCGCCAGCAGTGAACAGGGTCGGAACGAGCAGTACTTC.

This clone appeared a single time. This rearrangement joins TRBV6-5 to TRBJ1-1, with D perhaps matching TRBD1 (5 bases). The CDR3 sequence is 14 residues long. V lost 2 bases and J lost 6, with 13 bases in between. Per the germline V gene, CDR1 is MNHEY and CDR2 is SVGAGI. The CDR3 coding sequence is TGTGCCAGCAGTTACATTCGGGGAGGGGCTGAAGCTTTCTTT. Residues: CASSYIRGGAEAFF.

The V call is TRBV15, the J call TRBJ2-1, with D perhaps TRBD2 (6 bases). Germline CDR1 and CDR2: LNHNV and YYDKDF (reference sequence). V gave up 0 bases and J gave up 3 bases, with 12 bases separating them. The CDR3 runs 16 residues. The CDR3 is CATSREGPGDYNEQFF. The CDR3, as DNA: TGTGCCACCAGCAGAGAAGGACCGGGGGACTACAATGAGCAGTTCTTC.

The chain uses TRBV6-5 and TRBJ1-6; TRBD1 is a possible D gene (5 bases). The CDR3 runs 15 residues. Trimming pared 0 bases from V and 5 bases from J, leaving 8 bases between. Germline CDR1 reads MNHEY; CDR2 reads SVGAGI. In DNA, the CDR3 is TGTGCCAGCAGTTACTCCTGGGGGGATAATTCACCCCTCCACTTT. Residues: CASSYSWGDNSPLHF.

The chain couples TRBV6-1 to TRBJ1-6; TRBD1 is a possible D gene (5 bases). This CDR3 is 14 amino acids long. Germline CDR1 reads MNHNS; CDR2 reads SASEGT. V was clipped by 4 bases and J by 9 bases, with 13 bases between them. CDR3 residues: CASSAGSRGSPLHF. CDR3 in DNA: TGTGCCAGCAGTGCAGGGAGTAGAGGTTCACCCCTCCACTTT.

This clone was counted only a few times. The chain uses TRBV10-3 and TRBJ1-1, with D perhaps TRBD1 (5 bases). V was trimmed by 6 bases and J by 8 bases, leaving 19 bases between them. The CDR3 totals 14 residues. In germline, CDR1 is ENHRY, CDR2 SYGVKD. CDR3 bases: TGTGCCATCAGGGCCGGGACCACCGGGATGGAAGCTTTCTTT. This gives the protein CAIRAGTTGMEAFF.

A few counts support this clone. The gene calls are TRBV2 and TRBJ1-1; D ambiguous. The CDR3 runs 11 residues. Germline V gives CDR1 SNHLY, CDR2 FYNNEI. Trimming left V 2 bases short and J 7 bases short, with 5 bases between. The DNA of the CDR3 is TGTGCCAGCAGTGAACTGGGTGAAGCTTTCTTT. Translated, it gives CASSELGEAFF. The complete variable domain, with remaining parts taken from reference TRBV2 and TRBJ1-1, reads EPEVTQTPSHQVTQMGQEVILRCVPISNHLYFYWYRQILGQKVEFLVSFYNNEISEKSEIFDDQFSVERPDGSNFTLKIRSTKLEDSAMYFCASSELGEAFFGQGTRLTVV.

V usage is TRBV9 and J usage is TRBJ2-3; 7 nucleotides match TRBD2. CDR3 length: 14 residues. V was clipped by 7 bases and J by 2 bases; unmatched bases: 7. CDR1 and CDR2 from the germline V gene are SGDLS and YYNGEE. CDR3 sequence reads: CASSSGSHTDTQYF. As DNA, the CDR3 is TGTGCCAGCTCTAGCGGTTCGCACACAGATACGCAGTATTTT.

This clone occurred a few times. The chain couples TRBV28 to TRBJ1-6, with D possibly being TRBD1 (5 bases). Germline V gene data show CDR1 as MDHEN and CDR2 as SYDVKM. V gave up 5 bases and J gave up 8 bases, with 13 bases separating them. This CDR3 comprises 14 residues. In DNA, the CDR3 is TGTGCCAGCAGTGAGTGGGGGACCCATTCACCCCTCCACTTT. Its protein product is CASSEWGTHSPLHF.

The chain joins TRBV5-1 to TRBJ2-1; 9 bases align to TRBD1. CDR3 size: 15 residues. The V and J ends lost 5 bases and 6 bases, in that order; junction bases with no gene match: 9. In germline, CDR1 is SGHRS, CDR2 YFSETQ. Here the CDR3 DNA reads TGCGCCAGCAGGCTCCCGGGACAGGGTGCCAATGAGCAGTTCTTC. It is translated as CASRLPGQGANEQFF. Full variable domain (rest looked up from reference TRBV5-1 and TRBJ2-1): KAGVTQTPRYLIKTRGQQVTLSCSPISGHRSVSWYQQTPGQGLQFLFEYFSETQRNKGNFPGRFSGRQFSNSRSEMNVSTLELGDSALYLCASRLPGQGANEQFFGPGTRLTVL.

The DNA of the CDR3 is TGTGCCAGCAGTTCCAGAGCTTCTGGGGCCAACGTCCTGACTTTC. Translation gives CASSSRASGANVLTF. The gene calls are TRBV5-6 and TRBJ2-6; D ambiguous. V shed 5 bases and J shed 1 base, with 10 bases lying between them. The CDR3 loop spans 15 amino acids. Per germline, CDR1 SGHDT and CDR2 YYEEEE.

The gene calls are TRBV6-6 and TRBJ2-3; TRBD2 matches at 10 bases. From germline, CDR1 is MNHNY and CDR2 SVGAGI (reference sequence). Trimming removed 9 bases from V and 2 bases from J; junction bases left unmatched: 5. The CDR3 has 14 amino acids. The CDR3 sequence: CASRLAGPTDTQYF. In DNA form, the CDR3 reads TGTGCCAGTAGACTAGCGGGCCCCACAGATACGCAGTATTTT.

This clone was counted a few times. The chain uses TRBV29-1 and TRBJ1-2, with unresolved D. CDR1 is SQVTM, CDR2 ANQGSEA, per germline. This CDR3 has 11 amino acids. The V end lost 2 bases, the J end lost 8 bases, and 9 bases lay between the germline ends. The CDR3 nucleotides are TGCAGCGTTGAATCTGTGGAGGGCTACACCTTC. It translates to CSVESVEGYTF.

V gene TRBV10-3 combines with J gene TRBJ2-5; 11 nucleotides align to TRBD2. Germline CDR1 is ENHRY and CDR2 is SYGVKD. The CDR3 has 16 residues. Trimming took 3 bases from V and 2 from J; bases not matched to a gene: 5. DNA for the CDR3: TGTGCCATCAGTGACTCTAGCGGGGGGAAACAAGAGACCCAGTACTTC. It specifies CAISDSSGGKQETQYF.

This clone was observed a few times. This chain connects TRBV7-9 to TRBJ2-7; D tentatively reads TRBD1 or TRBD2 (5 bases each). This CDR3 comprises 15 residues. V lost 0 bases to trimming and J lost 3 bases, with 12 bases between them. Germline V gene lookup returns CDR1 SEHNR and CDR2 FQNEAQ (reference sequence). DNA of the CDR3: TGTGCCAGCAGCTTAGCGACGGGGACCTTCTACGAGCAGTACTTC. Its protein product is CASSLATGTFYEQYF.

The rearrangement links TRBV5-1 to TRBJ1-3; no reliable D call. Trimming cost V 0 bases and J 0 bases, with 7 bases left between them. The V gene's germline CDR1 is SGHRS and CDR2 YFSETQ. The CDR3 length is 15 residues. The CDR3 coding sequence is TGCGCCAGCAGCTTGGCGGGGATCTCTGGAAACACCATATATTTT. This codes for CASSLAGISGNTIYF.

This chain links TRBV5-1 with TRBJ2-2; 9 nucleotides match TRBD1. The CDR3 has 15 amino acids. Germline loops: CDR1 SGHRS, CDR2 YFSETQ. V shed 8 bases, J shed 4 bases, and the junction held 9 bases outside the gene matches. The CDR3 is CASTLGQGITGELFF. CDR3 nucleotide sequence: TGCGCCAGTACCCTGGGACAGGGTATCACCGGGGAGCTGTTTTTT.

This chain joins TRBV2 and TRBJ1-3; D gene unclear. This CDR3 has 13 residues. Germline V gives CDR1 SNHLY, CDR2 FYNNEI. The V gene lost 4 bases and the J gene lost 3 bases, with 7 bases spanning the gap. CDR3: CASSGTVGNTIYF. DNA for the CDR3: TGTGCCAGCAGTGGAACAGTTGGAAACACCATATATTTT.

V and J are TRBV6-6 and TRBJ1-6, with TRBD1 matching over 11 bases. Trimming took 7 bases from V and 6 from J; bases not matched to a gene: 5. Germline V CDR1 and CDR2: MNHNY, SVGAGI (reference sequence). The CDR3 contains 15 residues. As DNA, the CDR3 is TGTGCCAGCAACGGACAGGGGGCGGGTAATTCACCCCTCCACTTT. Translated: CASNGQGAGNSPLHF.

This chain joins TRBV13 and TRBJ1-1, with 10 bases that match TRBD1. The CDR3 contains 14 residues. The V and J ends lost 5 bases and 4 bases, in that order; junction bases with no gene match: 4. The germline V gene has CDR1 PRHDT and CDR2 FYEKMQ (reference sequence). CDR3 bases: TGTGCCAGCAGCCCTAGGACAGGGGGCACTGAAGCTTTCTTT. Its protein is CASSPRTGGTEAFF.